What follows is one TCR beta chain and its context. Its antigen is unknown. Specified treatment: roughly 10-day PBMC culture with coronavirus spike peptide pools or control peptides (ViraFEST assay). Gathering of the CD4+ T cells, from the unexposed donor, took place before the COVID-19 pandemic (2011-2018). With SARS-CoV-2 S/N and four cold-coronavirus spikes, unexposed-donor CD4+ T cells were probed, cells permitting. This entry belongs to a study of vaccination and CD4 T cells after COVID-19. The wider study: Six males and four females, two of them Hispanic, were enrolled as convalescents. Cells were stimulated with overlapping spike peptides from SARS-CoV-2, HCoV-NL63, HCoV-OC43 and HCoV-229E.

Cultured CD4+ T cell DNA was sequenced using the Oncomine TCR Beta short-read assay. Cultures of CD4+ T cells served as the source for extracting genomic DNA. Each CDR3 protein is one row after TCRdb ran MiXCR on the PCR reads. The repertoire includes some 10,000 distinct CDR3 sequences, less than 40% of them detected once, and about 15% sits in the top ten. V shed 2 bases, J shed 6 bases, and the junction held 6 bases outside the gene matches. This CDR3 has 15 amino acids. CDR1 SGHNT and CDR2 YYREEE come from the germline V gene (reference sequence). The study's findings and limits: Vaccine-specific clones numbering 304 of 307 showed spike mono-reactivity in convalescent patients.

The rearrangement links TRBV5-4 to TRBJ2-3; 10 bases agree with TRBD2. The material sequenced was CD4+ T cells from blood, cultured in vitro. The sequence was obtained from a human donor in good health. The CDR3 sequence is CASSFETSGSDTQYF. CDR3 in DNA: TGTGCCAGCAGCTTCGAGACTAGCGGGTCGGATACGCAGTATTTT.